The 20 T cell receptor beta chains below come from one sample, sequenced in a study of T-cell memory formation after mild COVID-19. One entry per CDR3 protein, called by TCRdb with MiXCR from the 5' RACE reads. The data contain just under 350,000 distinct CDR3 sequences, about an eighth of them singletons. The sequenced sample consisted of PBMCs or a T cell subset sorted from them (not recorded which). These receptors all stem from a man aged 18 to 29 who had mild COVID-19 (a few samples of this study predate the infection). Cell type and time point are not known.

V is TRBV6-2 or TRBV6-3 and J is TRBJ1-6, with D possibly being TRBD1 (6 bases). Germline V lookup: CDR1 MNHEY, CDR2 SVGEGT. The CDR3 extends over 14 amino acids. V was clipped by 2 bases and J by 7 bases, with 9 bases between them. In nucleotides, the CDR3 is TGTGCCAGCAGTTACGGCCAGGGGAATTCACCCCTCCACTTT. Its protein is CASSYGQGNSPLHF.

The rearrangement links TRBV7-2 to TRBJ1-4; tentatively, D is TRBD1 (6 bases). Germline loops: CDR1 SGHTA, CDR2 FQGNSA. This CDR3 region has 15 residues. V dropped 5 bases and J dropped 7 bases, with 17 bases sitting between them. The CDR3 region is CASSLTIGGSEKLFF. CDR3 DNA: TGTGCCAGCAGCCTGACTATAGGGGGGAGTGAAAAACTGTTTTTT.

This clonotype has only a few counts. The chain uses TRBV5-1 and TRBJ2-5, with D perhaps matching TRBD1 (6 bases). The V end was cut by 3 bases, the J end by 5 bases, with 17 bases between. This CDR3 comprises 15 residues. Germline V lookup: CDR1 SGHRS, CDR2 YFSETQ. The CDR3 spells CASSSLDWGQETQYF. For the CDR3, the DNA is TGCGCCAGCAGCTCCCTCGACTGGGGGCAGGAGACCCAGTACTTC.

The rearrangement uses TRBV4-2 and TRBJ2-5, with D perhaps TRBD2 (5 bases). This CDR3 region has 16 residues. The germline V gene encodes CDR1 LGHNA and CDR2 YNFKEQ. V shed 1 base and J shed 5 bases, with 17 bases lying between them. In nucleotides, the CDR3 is TGTGCCAGCAGCCAAGCAGCCATTGGGGAGTCGGAGACCCAGTACTTC. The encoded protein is CASSQAAIGESETQYF.

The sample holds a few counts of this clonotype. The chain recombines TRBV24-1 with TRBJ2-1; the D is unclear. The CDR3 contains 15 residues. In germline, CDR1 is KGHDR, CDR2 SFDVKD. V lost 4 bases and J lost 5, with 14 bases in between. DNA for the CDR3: TGTGCCACCAGTGACGGACGCGACAATCACAATGAGCAGTTCTTC. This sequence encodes CATSDGRDNHNEQFF.

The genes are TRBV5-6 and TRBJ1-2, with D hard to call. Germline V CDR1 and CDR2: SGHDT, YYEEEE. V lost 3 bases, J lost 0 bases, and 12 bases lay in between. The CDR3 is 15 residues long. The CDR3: CASSSIGSSNYGYTF. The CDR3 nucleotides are TGTGCCAGCAGCTCGATCGGGAGCTCTAACTATGGCTACACCTTC.

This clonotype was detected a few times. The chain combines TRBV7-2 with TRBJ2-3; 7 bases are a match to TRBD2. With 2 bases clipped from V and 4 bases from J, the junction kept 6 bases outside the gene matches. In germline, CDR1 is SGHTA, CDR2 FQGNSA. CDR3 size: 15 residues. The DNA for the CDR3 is TGTGCCAGCAGCTTACGGCGGGGAGGGGCAGATACGCAGTATTTT. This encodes CASSLRRGGADTQYF.

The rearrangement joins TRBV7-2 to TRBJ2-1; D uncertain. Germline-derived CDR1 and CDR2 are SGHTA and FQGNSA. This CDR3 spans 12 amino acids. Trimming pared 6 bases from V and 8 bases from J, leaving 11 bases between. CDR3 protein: CASRGLSDEQFF. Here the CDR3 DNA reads TGTGCCAGCAGGGGATTGTCGGATGAGCAGTTCTTC.

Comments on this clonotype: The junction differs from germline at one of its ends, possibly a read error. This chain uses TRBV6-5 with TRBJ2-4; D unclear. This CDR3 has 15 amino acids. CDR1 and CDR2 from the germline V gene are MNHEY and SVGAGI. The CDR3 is CASSYVPLAINIQYF. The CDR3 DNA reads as TGTGCCAGCAGTTACGTTCCTTTAGCCATAAACATTCAGTACTTC.

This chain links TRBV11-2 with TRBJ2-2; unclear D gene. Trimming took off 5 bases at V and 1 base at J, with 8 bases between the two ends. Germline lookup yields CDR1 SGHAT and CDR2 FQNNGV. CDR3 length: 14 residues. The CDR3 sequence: CASSANRNTGELFF. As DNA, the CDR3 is TGTGCCAGCAGCGCGAACAGGAACACCGGGGAGCTGTTTTTT.

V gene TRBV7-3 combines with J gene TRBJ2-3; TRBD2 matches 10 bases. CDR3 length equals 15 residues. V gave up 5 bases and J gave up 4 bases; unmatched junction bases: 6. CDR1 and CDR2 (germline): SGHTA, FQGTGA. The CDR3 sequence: CASSPILAGADTQYF. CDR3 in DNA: TGTGCCAGCAGCCCAATTCTAGCGGGGGCAGATACGCAGTATTTT.

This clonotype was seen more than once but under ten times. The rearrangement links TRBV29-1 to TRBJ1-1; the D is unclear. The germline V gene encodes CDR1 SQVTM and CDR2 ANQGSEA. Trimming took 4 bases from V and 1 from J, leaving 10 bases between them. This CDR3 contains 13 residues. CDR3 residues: CSVVSPRNTEAFF. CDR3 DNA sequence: TGCAGCGTTGTTTCCCCACGGAACACTGAAGCTTTCTTT.

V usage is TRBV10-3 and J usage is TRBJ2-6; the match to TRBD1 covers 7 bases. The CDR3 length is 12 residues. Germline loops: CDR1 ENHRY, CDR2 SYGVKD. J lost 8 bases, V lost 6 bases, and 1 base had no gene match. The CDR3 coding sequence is TGTGCCATCAGACAGGGGTCCAACGTCCTGACTTTC. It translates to CAIRQGSNVLTF.

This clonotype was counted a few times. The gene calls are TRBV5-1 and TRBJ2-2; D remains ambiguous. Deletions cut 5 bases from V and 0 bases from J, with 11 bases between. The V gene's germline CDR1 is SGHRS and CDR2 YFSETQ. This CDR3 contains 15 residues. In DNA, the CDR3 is TGCGCCAGCAGTCCGAGCGTATCGAACACCGGGGAGCTGTTTTTT. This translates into CASSPSVSNTGELFF.

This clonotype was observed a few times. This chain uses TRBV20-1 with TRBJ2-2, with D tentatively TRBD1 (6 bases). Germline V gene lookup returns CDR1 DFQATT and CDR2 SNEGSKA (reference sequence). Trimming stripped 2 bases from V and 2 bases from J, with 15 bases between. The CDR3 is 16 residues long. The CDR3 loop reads CSARPYREQNTGELFF. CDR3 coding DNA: TGCAGTGCTAGACCCTACAGGGAACAAAACACCGGGGAGCTGTTTTTT.

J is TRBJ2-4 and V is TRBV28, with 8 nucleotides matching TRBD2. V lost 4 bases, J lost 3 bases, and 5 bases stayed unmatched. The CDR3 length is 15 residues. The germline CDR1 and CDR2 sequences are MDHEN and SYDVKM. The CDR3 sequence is CASSSPGGLKNIQYF. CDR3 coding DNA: TGTGCCAGCAGTTCCCCGGGGGGGCTCAAAAACATTCAGTACTTC.

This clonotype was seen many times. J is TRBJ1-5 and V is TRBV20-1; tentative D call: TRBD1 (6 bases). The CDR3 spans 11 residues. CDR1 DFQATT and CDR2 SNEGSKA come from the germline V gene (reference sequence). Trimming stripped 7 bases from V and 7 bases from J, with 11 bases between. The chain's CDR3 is CSVGGGQPQHF. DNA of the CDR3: TGCAGTGTGGGGGGCGGCCAGCCCCAGCATTTT.

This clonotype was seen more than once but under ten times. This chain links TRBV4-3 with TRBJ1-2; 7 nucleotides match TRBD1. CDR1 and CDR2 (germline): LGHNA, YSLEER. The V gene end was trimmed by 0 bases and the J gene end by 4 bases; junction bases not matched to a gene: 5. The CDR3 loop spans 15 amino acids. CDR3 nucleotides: TGCGCCAGCAGCCAAGATATGGGACAGATCTATGGCTACACCTTC. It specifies CASSQDMGQIYGYTF.

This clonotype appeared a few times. CDR3 coding DNA: TGCAGCGTTGAAAGGGCGCATGGGGCCAACGTCCTGACTTTC. Encoded protein: CSVERAHGANVLTF. V gene TRBV29-1 combines with J gene TRBJ2-6; D ambiguous. Germline assignment: CDR1 SQVTM and CDR2 ANQGSEA. The CDR3 covers 14 residues. V was clipped by 2 bases and J by 3 bases, with 8 bases between them.

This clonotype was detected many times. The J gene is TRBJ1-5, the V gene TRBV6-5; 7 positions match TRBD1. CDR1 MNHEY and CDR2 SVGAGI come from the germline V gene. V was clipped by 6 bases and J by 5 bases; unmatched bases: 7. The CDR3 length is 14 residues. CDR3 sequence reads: CASSLDRAYQPQHF. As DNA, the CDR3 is TGTGCCAGCAGCCTAGACAGGGCGTATCAGCCCCAGCATTTT.